This T cell receptor (beta chain) was observed in a study of Graves' ophthalmopathy and Graves' hyperthyroidism (dated by TCRdb to the late 2010s). As for the study more broadly: Peripheral blood was collected at initial diagnosis, before any treatment. To tell Graves' ophthalmopathy apart from Graves' hyperthyroidism, and to predict which patients would progress to ophthalmopathy, the study relied on TCR beta repertoire signatures. In total, 120 to 150 blood samples were TCR-sequenced: under 45 ophthalmopathy, under 85 hyperthyroidism and some 17 hyperthyroidism-to-ophthalmopathy patients. To explore V-J signatures that separate ophthalmopathy from hyperthyroidism, a discovery set of fewer than 110 patients was enrolled, consisting of 40 to 45 with ophthalmopathy and some 59 with stable hyperthyroidism. For independent validation, a separate cohort was made up of approximately 19 hyperthyroidism patients plus 17 patients who later progressed from hyperthyroidism to ophthalmopathy. In roughly 6 hyperthyroidism patients, T-cell repertoires of thyroid tissue and blood were compared. Following sample collection, hyperthyroidism patients were given methimazole at a starting dose of 30 mg daily, and ophthalmopathy patients were given high-dose intravenous methylprednisolone. For training and testing, the 100 or so patients in the discovery cohort were randomly divided in a 7:3 ratio.

This clonotype was detected many times. No antigen is known for it. The record has no base qualities; no much larger clone is one base away. For repertoire sequencing, TCR beta CDR3 regions were amplified from RNA transcripts. The first round of RT-PCR was done with HTBI primers and the Qiagen OneStep RT-PCR kit, and was followed by a second round of multiplex PCR, then size selection and purification. The libraries underwent paired-end sequencing with 100 bp reads on an Illumina HiSeq2000. The study's processing was this. SOAPnuke was used to process the reads, removing any read that contained adapters or uncalled bases, had a mean Phred below 15, or lacked an exact match to the constant primer or identifier. COPE v1.2.5 was used to merge the high-quality paired reads. Unique nucleotide sequences were defined as clonotypes and aligned to IMGT TRB V, D and J references using MiTCR v1.1. Analysis was restricted to V-J combinations with a frequency above 0.0001, which covered about 99% of repertoires. For each V-J combination, a TCR clonal expansion and chaos score was defined as the ratio of F50 clonal expansion to chaos observed in the TCRdist matrix. Welch's t-statistics and random forest were used to reduce the features to approximately 13 V-J combinations, which were then used as input to a naive Bayes classifier. The similarity between thyroid and blood repertoires was quantified using the Morisita-Horn index. TCRdb cleaned the public reads at Q25 with fastp, built clones with MiXCR and kept in-frame beta chains. Every CDR3 protein is listed once, alongside the most common genes and DNA of its rows. The V and J calls were not made by the authors but by TCRdb's processing. The table for this sample lists about 380,000 distinct CDR3 sequences; 15% to 17% of them were counted only once. The ten largest clones take up about 7% of the sample.

What the work shows at the level of the full study, not this receptor alone: Most expanded thyroid clonotypes with a frequency above 0.001 also appeared in blood, which suggests that blood repertoires may reflect the immune response in the thyroid. Sample size was not predetermined statistically, and investigators were not blinded to group allocation. In validation, the model predicted ophthalmopathy progression with more than 55% sensitivity and 72% to 80% specificity; some 13 predicted patients were CT-confirmed with GO in a median of about 6.1 months. The 13-signature model separated ophthalmopathy from stable hyperthyroidism with approximately 90% sensitivity and about 84% specificity in cross-validation, and 80%/75% in the test set.

A patient counted as having stable hyperthyroidism if there was no progression to ophthalmopathy within 18 months of follow-up. The hyperthyroidism patients were 18 to 65 years old and newly diagnosed, with a disease duration of less than 2 months. Patients with other autoimmune diseases, uncontrolled infections, pregnancy or lactation were excluded. Clinical symptoms, serum thyroxine, TRAb, thyroid ultrasound and orbital computed tomography formed the basis of the diagnosis. Using Ficoll-Paque density gradient centrifugation, PBMCs were isolated from less than 11 ml of fresh peripheral blood. Total RNA was extracted using Trizol reagent, and RNA quality was checked on an Agilent 2100 Bioanalyzer. What was sequenced was peripheral blood. The receptor comes from a woman aged 18-35 years with stable Graves' hyperthyroidism. Donor details come from another sample of the same person, matched by shared clones.

The DNA sequence reads TGCGCCAGCACCTTTTCCGGGGCTCTCTATGGCTACACCTTC. It specifies CASTFSGALYGYTF. The V gene is TRBV10-2 and the J gene is TRBJ1-2; possibly the D gene is TRBD1, per 5 matching bases. Including cysteine and phenylalanine, the CDR3 has 14 amino acids. Only CDR3 DNA is held: 42 bases, read in frame from base 1. Taken from the germline V gene, the CDR1 and CDR2 loops are WSHSY and SAAADI. The junction shows trimming of 7 bases on V and 4 bases on J, plus 16 bases between the germline ends.